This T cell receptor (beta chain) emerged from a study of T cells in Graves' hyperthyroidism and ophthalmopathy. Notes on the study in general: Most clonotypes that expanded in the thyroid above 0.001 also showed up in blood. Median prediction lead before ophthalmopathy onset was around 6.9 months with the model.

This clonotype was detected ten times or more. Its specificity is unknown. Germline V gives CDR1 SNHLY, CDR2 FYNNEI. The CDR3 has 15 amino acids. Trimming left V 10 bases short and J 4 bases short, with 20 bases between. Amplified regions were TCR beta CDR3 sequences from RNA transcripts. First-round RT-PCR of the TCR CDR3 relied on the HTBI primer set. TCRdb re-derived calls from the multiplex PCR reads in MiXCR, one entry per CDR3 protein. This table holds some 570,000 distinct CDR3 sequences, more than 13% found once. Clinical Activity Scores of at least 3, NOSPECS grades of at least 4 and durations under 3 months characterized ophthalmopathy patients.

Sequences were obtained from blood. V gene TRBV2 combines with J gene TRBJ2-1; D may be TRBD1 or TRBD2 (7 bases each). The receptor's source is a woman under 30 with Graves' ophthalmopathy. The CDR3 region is CATGHSRGGYNEQFF. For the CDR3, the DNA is TGTGCCACCGGACATTCCAGGGGGGGATACAATGAGCAGTTCTTC.